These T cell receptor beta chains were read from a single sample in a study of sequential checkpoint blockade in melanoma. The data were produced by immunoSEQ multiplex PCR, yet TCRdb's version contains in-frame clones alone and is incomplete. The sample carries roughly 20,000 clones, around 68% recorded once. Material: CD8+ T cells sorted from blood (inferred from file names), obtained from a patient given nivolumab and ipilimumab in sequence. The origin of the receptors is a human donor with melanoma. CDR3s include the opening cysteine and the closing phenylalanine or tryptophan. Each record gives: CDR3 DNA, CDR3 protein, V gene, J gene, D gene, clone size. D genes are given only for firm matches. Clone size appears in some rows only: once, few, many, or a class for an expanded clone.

TGTGCCAGCAGCTTAGGGAGGGGTAGGTCGATCTATGGCTACACCTTC,CASSLGRGRSIYGYTF,TRBV11-2,TRBJ1-2,NA,NA
TGTGCCAGCAGCCCGGGACAGGGCTCCTACGAGCAGTACTTC,CASSPGQGSYEQYF,TRBV11-3,TRBJ2-7,TRBD1,few
TGTGCCAGCAGCCCCCTACAGGGAGCTGAAGCTTTCTTT,CASSPLQGAEAFF,TRBV7-9,TRBJ1-1,NA,NA
TGCGCCAGCAGCCCCCGGGAGGGATTCAATCAGCCCCAGCATTTT,CASSPREGFNQPQHF,TRBV4-1,TRBJ1-5,NA,NA
TGTGCCAGCAGTGAGTCCGGAGACTACGAGCAGTACTTC,CASSESGDYEQYF,TRBV6-5,TRBJ2-7,NA,NA
TGTGCCAGCAGCTTGGGATCCAGGCTAGCCAAAAACATTCAGTACTTC,CASSLGSRLAKNIQYF,TRBV5-6,TRBJ2-4,NA,NA
TGTGCCAGCAGCTTGTTGGGGGCTCGGTACTATGGCTACACCTTC,CASSLLGARYYGYTF,TRBV5-4,TRBJ1-2,NA,NA
TGCAGCGTTGAATCGCAGGGTTTCGGTTATGGCTACACCTTC,CSVESQGFGYGYTF,TRBV29-1,TRBJ1-2,NA,NA
TGTGCCAGTAGTATGTGGGGGAGGGCCGACAATGAGCAGTTCTTC,CASSMWGRADNEQFF,TRBV19,TRBJ2-1,TRBD2,NA
TGTGCCAGCAGCTTGGTTCACGGTGAGGTCGGCGAGCAGTACTTC,CASSLVHGEVGEQYF,TRBV5-6,TRBJ2-7,NA,NA
TGCGCCAGCAGCTTGGCCAGAGGGGGTCGGAGCACCGGGGAGCTGTTTTTT,CASSLARGGRSTGELFF,TRBV5-1,TRBJ2-2,NA,NA
TGCGCCAGCAGCTTGGCCTCAACAAGGAGCACTGAAGCTTTCTTT,CASSLASTRSTEAFF,TRBV5-1,TRBJ1-1,NA,NA
TGTGCCAGCAGCGGGCCTGGTAGCTACTATGGCTACACCTTC,CASSGPGSYYGYTF,TRBV9,TRBJ1-2,NA,NA
TGTGCCAGCAGTTTCGGCGGGGGGATATACGAGCAGTACTTC,CASSFGGGIYEQYF,TRBV27,TRBJ2-7,TRBD2,NA
TGCGCCAGCAGCCAAGATGGGGCGGGACTTAACTCTGGAAACACCATATATTTT,CASSQDGAGLNSGNTIYF,TRBV4-1,TRBJ1-3,NA,NA
TGTGCCAGCAGCTTAGCACCGGTGAGCTCCTACAATGAGCAGTTCTTC,CASSLAPVSSYNEQFF,TRBV11-2,TRBJ2-1,NA,NA
TGTGCCAGCAGTTTATCGGGCCCCTACGAGCAGTACTTC,CASSLSGPYEQYF,TRBV27,TRBJ2-7,NA,NA